This passage covers 19 T cell receptor beta chains from one sample sequenced in a study of T cells after yellow fever vaccination. TCRdb called the 5' RACE reads again in MiXCR, with one record for every CDR3 protein. Counted here are a few hundred thousand distinct CDR3 sequences, roughly a sixth occurring once; the ten biggest clones make up roughly a sixth. The sample consisted of PBMCs, taken before the yellow fever booster vaccination. All receptors derive from a young man who received the YFV17D yellow fever vaccine.

The chain couples TRBV4-1 to TRBJ2-7, with D unclear. V gave up 2 bases and J gave up 6 bases, with 11 bases separating them. The germline V gene encodes CDR1 MGHRA and CDR2 YSYEKL. This CDR3 contains 13 residues. CDR3 in DNA: TGCGCCAGCAGCCAACCCCCCGGCTCCGAGCAGTACTTC. Its protein product is CASSQPPGSEQYF.

This clonotype was seen a handful of times. The genes are TRBV20-1 and TRBJ1-5; D is unclear. V was pared by 0 bases and J by 4 bases, with 7 bases between. There are 13 residues in the CDR3. Germline CDR1 reads DFQATT; CDR2 reads SNEGSKA (reference sequence). The CDR3 here is CSAREGHNQPQHF. CDR3 DNA: TGCAGTGCTAGAGAGGGCCATAATCAGCCCCAGCATTTT.

J is TRBJ1-1 and V is TRBV6-5; D remains ambiguous. Germline loops: CDR1 MNHEY, CDR2 SVGAGI. Trimming stripped 4 bases from V and 5 bases from J, with 11 bases between. The CDR3 is 13 residues long. The CDR3 is CASSSRERTEAFF. The CDR3 DNA reads TGTGCCAGCAGTTCAAGGGAGCGAACTGAAGCTTTCTTT.

This clonotype was seen at least ten times. V is TRBV5-5 and J is TRBJ2-5; 11 bases map to TRBD2. The CDR3 runs 15 residues. The junction had 2 bases not matched to a gene; V was cut back by 2 bases and J by 2 bases. Looked up from germline, CDR1 is SGHKS and CDR2 is YYEKEE (reference sequence). The CDR3 DNA follows: TGTGCCAGCAGCTTAGTAGCGGGGGGGCAAGAGACCCAGTACTTC. Translating gives CASSLVAGGQETQYF.

The CDR3 DNA reads as TGTGCCAGTAGTACCCCTGGGGGAGGTCAGCCCCAGCATTTT. Its translation is CASSTPGGGQPQHF. This chain connects TRBV19 to TRBJ1-5; TRBD1 is a possible D gene (5 bases). The germline CDR1 and CDR2 sequences are LNHDA and SQIVND (reference sequence). The CDR3 length is 14 residues. V lost 4 bases to trimming and J lost 6 bases, with 13 bases between them.

The genes are TRBV12-3 or TRBV12-4 and TRBJ1-6, with TRBD1 as a possible D gene (5 bases). Trimming took off 8 bases at V and 10 bases at J, with 24 bases between the two ends. The CDR3 runs to 16 residues. The CDR3 DNA sequence: TGTGCCAGCGCACCCAGGACCGCCAGGGAAATATCACCCCTCCACTTT. Amino acid sequence: CASAPRTAREISPLHF.

CDR3 DNA: TGCAGCGGGGAGGGGTACAATGAGCAGTTCTTC. This sequence encodes CSGEGYNEQFF. The chain links TRBV29-1 to TRBJ2-1, with 7 bases aligning to TRBD2. This CDR3 comprises 11 residues. J lost 4 bases, V lost 7 bases, and 1 base had no gene match. CDR1 and CDR2 from the germline V gene are SQVTM and ANQGSEA.

This clonotype was seen a handful of times. V is TRBV7-9 and J is TRBJ1-4, with D maybe TRBD1 (5 bases). V lost 4 bases to trimming and J lost 7 bases, with 10 bases between them. The CDR3 loop spans 13 amino acids. The V gene's germline CDR1 is SEHNR and CDR2 FQNEAQ (reference sequence). This CDR3 is CASSSSGSEKLFF. As DNA, the CDR3 is TGTGCCAGCAGCTCCTCAGGGAGTGAAAAACTGTTTTTT.

The rearrangement uses TRBV27 and TRBJ2-2, with 11 bases that match TRBD1. V gave up 3 bases and J gave up 7 bases; unmatched junction bases: 7. Germline CDR1 and CDR2: MNHEY and SMNVEV (reference sequence). This CDR3 has 16 residues. CDR3 amino acids: CASSFWTGGEIGELFF. The CDR3, as DNA: TGTGCCAGCAGTTTCTGGACAGGGGGCGAGATCGGGGAGCTGTTTTTT.

This clonotype was recorded a few times. The chain uses TRBV29-1 and TRBJ1-2; the D is unclear. V was cut by 3 bases and J by 3 bases, with 5 bases left in between. The germline V gene encodes CDR1 SQVTM and CDR2 ANQGSEA. The CDR3 loop spans 11 amino acids. The CDR3 DNA follows: TGCAGCGTTGAGGAGGACTATGGCTACACCTTC. Residues: CSVEEDYGYTF.

This clonotype came up a few times. V is TRBV5-1 and J is TRBJ2-2; D not certain. V lost 0 bases and J lost 3, with 9 bases in between. Looked up from germline, CDR1 is SGHRS and CDR2 is YFSETQ. This CDR3 comprises 15 residues. CDR3 in amino acids: CASSLDSPYTGELFF. CDR3 coding DNA: TGCGCCAGCAGCTTGGACAGTCCGTACACCGGGGAGCTGTTTTTT.

This chain links TRBV20-1 with TRBJ2-2, with D unclear. The ends were cut back, 6 bases at V and 11 bases at J, with 19 bases in the middle. The CDR3 spans 13 residues. The V gene's germline CDR1 is DFQATT and CDR2 SNEGSKA (reference sequence). CDR3 in DNA: TGCAGTGCGCATAATACGGCGAGGCGAGAGCTGTTTTTT. Translated, it gives CSAHNTARRELFF.

This chain uses TRBV11-2 with TRBJ2-5; TRBD1 is a possible D gene (5 bases). Looked up from germline, CDR1 is SGHAT and CDR2 is FQNNGV. The V end was cut by 3 bases, the J end by 5 bases, with 13 bases between. The CDR3 consists of 14 residues. The CDR3 DNA is TGTGCCAGCAGCTTTCTTCAGGGATCGGAGACCCAGTACTTC. It translates to CASSFLQGSETQYF. Complete variable domain (other parts from reference TRBV11-2 and TRBJ2-5): EAGVAQSPRYKIIEKRQSVAFWCNPISGHATLYWYQQILGQGPKLLIQFQNNGVVDDSQLPKDRFSAERLKGVDSTLKIQPAKLEDSAVYLCASSFLQGSETQYFGPGTRLLVL.

The chain joins TRBV27 to TRBJ1-5; no clear D. Germline V gene data show CDR1 as MNHEY and CDR2 as SMNVEV (reference sequence). The ends were cut back, 4 bases at V and 4 bases at J, with 11 bases in the middle. This CDR3 is built from 14 residues. CDR3 residues: CASSSGRINQPQHF. CDR3 nucleotide sequence: TGTGCCAGCAGTTCGGGTCGTATTAATCAGCCCCAGCATTTT.

The J gene is TRBJ2-1, the V gene TRBV6-2 or TRBV6-3; D ambiguous. V gave up 0 bases and J gave up 8 bases, with 2 bases separating them. This CDR3 is 11 amino acids long. The V gene's germline CDR1 is MNHEY and CDR2 SVGEGT. The CDR3 DNA reads TGTGCCAGCAGTTACTCGCATGAGCAGTTCTTC. Translation: CASSYSHEQFF.

This clonotype was counted only a few times. The rearrangement links TRBV5-5 to TRBJ2-7; 11 positions agree with TRBD1. V shed 2 bases, J shed 2 bases, and the junction held 3 bases outside the gene matches. This CDR3 contains 15 residues. Germline CDR1 reads SGHKS; CDR2 reads YYEKEE (reference sequence). CDR3 sequence: CASSFSGQGAYEQYV. In DNA form, the CDR3 reads TGTGCCAGCAGCTTCTCGGGACAGGGGGCCTACGAGCAGTACGTC.

This clonotype was detected a few times. The chain is built from TRBV5-6 and TRBJ2-1; TRBD1 aligns across 9 bases. Trimming took 4 bases from V and 8 from J; bases not matched to a gene: 10. Germline V CDR1 and CDR2: SGHDT, YYEEEE. The CDR3 extends over 15 amino acids. The CDR3 DNA reads TGTGCCAGCAGCGGGGGGGGACAGGGAAAGGATGAGCAGTTCTTC. It yields the protein CASSGGGQGKDEQFF. Full variable domain (missing parts from reference TRBV5-6 and TRBJ2-1): DAGVTQSPTHLIKTRGQQVTLRCSPKSGHDTVSWYQQALGQGPQFIFQYYEEEERQRGNFPDRFSGHQFPNYSSELNVNALLLGDSALYLCASSGGGQGKDEQFFGPGTRLTVL.

V and J are TRBV19 and TRBJ2-4, with D perhaps TRBD2 (5 bases). The ends were cut back, 8 bases at V and 3 bases at J, with 14 bases in the middle. Germline CDR1 and CDR2: LNHDA and SQIVND (reference sequence). The CDR3 covers 14 residues. Here the CDR3 DNA reads TGTGCCAGTTCAAACCCCGGGGACAAAAACATTCAGTACTTC. This encodes CASSNPGDKNIQYF.

The chain has TRBV9 and TRBJ2-1, with 9 bases aligning to TRBD1. TRBJ2-7 matches the DNA end more closely, so the J call is doubtful. Germline V gene data show CDR1 as SGDLS and CDR2 as YYNGEE. This CDR3 has 14 amino acids. The CDR3 coding sequence is TGTGCCAGCAGCCCCTCCGGGACAGGGTATGAGCAGTACTTC. Amino acids: CASSPSGTGYEQYF.